This T cell receptor (beta chain) was profiled in a study of shared T cell receptors in the human thymus. V was pared by 6 bases and J by 8 bases, with 11 bases of the junction left unmatched. This CDR3 region has 14 residues. Using immunoSEQ multiplex PCR, the repertoire was profiled, and TCRdb retains in-frame clones only, with some absent. The sample holds about 660,000 clones; around 89% are singletons and the top ten take about 0.01%. The sample also formed part of further work on human thymus T cells. Per that paper: Healthy Finnish infants undergoing corrective surgery for congenital heart defects were the donors. In corrective heart surgery, resections were taken, and these provided the thymus tissue. Unrelated individuals had highly overlapping thymic repertoires, as reported in related research.

The chain links TRBV23-1 to TRBJ1-2; 8 bases are a match to TRBD1. TRBV23-1 counts as an open reading frame of uncertain function. Source material: thymocytes. This TCR was recovered from a boy under two years old with a congenital heart defect. The CDR3 sequence: CASRRLTGESGYTF. CDR3 bases: TGCGCCAGCAGGCGGTTGACAGGGGAGAGCGGCTACACCTTC.